Sequencing of this T cell receptor beta chain was carried out in a study of T cells in Graves' hyperthyroidism and ophthalmopathy (dated by TCRdb to about 2019). Concerning the study at large: Peripheral blood was collected at initial diagnosis, before any treatment. A discovery cohort of around 100 patients, about 40 with Graves' ophthalmopathy and approximately 57 with stable Graves' hyperthyroidism, was used to find distinguishing TCR V-J signatures. Prospective prediction of ophthalmopathy was tested in an independent validation cohort consisting of some 20 hyperthyroidism patients and more than 15 patients who later progressed to ophthalmopathy. The roughly 100 discovery patients were randomly divided into training and test sets at a 7:3 ratio. Thyroid tissue and blood T-cell repertoires from roughly 6 Graves' hyperthyroidism patients were also compared in the study. Following sampling, methimazole starting at 30 mg daily was given to hyperthyroidism patients, and high-dose intravenous methylprednisolone was given to ophthalmopathy patients. The paper reports TCR Vbeta CDR3 sequencing of approximately 140 peripheral blood samples: approximately 41 ophthalmopathy, around 80 hyperthyroidism and around 17 progressor patients.

Via the germline V gene, CDR1 is SGHTA and CDR2 FQGNSA. V was cut back by 0 bases and J by 5 bases, leaving a gap of 7 bases between them. The CDR3 runs 13 residues from the cysteine to the phenylalanine. The retained sequence is limited to the CDR3, 39 bases, with the frame set at the first base. The TCR beta CDR3 regions were amplified from the RNA transcripts. For the first round of RT-PCR on the TCR CDR3, the HTBI primer set was used together with the Qiagen OneStep RT-PCR kit. Libraries were constructed in a second round of multiplex PCR, after which size selection and purification were carried out. The libraries were sequenced on an Illumina HiSeq2000 using paired-end 100 bp reads. In the paper's pipeline: Raw data were processed with SOAPnuke, discarding reads with adapters, uncalled bases, mean Phred below 15, or no exact constant-primer or identifier match. High-quality paired reads were merged using COPE v1.2.5, and each unique nucleotide sequence was defined as a clonotype. MiTCR v1.1 was used to align clonotypes to the IMGT TRBV, TRBD and TRBJ reference segments. Only V-J combinations with frequency above 0.0001, covering about 99% of repertoires, were analysed. A TCS score was defined as the ratio between F50 (clonal expansion) and ExV (chaos), using BLOSUM62-based TCRdist between CDR3 peptides within each V-J. Welch's t-statistics and random forest reduced around 550 V-J features to under 15, which were used in a naive Bayes classifier (R e1071). The raw public data were reprocessed by TCRdb itself: fastp quality trimming at Q25, MiXCR clonotype calling, in-frame beta chains only. When rows share a CDR3 protein, they turn into one entry using the most common DNA and genes. These V and J calls originate from TCRdb's pipeline instead of the authors' own analysis. Recorded for this sample are 400,000 to 550,000 distinct CDR3 sequences; around 22% of them occurred a single time. The top ten clonotypes cover over 9% of the sample.

Moderately to severely active disease, a Clinical Activity Score of at least 3, a NOSPECS grade of at least 4, and a duration under 3 months were present in ophthalmopathy patients. Any patient with an uncontrolled infection, another autoimmune disease, pregnancy or lactation was excluded. Diagnoses were based on clinical symptoms, serum thyroxine and TRAb, thyroid ultrasound and orbital computed tomography. Ficoll-Paque density gradient centrifugation was used to isolate PBMCs from under 11 ml of fresh peripheral blood. Trizol reagent was used to extract total RNA, and RNA quality was then checked on an Agilent 2100 Bioanalyzer. As regards this clonotype: Its antigen remains undetermined. One base away there is no much larger clone; base qualities are not given.

Study-wide conclusions, independent of this receptor: In validation, the model predicted progression to ophthalmopathy a median of about 6.8 months before onset, with roughly 68% sensitivity and almost 75% specificity. Most expanded thyroid clonotypes (frequency above 0.001) were also detected in blood, suggesting blood repertoires may reflect thyroid immune responses. Sample size was not statistically predetermined, and investigators were not blinded to group allocation. Ophthalmopathy was separated from stable hyperthyroidism by a 13 V-J signature model, with around 90% sensitivity and about 84% specificity obtained in cross-validation and 80%/75% obtained in testing.

The sequenced sample consisted of blood. This clonotype was sampled from a woman in her 30s with Graves' ophthalmopathy. The receptor chain draws on TRBV7-2 and TRBJ2-5; there is no confident call for the D gene. At the DNA level, the sequence is TGTGCCAGCAGCTTAGCGCAGGTGGAGACCCAGTACTTC. The resulting protein is CASSLAQVETQYF. Extended through the reference TRBV7-2 and TRBJ2-5 proteins, this CDR3 yields the full variable domain: GAGVSQSPSNKVTEKGKDVELRCDPISGHTALYWYRQSLGQGLEFLIYFQGNSAPDKSGLPSDRFSAERTGGSVSTLTIQRTQQEDSAVYLCASSLAQVETQYFGPGTRLLVL.